These 20 T cell receptor beta chains came from one sample sequenced in a study of beta chain features in type 1 diabetes. Expressed TCRB transcripts got sequenced, as all isolated RNA was reverse transcribed. Assay used: immunoSEQ multiplex PCR; TCRdb lists only in-frame clones, some missing. The sample has some 360,000 clones, roughly a fifth seen once. Sequencing used naive CD4+ T cells from blood. The source is a woman under 30 in good health.

This rearrangement joins TRBV11-2 to TRBJ2-3; D may be TRBD2 (6 bases). This CDR3 contains 15 residues. Germline V gene lookup returns CDR1 SGHAT and CDR2 FQNNGV. V lost 4 bases and J 2 bases, leaving 13 bases between the germline ends. CDR3 region: CASSSSGTYTDTQYF. The CDR3 DNA follows: TGTGCCAGCAGCTCATCCGGGACTTACACAGATACGCAGTATTTT.

This clone was observed once. The chain joins TRBV6-6 to TRBJ1-2; perhaps TRBD1 as D (5 bases). The CDR3 loop spans 12 amino acids. V was shortened by 4 bases and J by 3 bases, with 6 bases between the two germline ends. Germline lookup yields CDR1 MNHNY and CDR2 SVGAGI (reference sequence). DNA of the CDR3: TGTGCCAGCAGTTCACAGGACTATGGCTACACCTTC. Translated: CASSSQDYGYTF.

The gene calls are TRBV27 and TRBJ2-7, with 8 bases matching TRBD2. V lost 5 bases, J lost 10 bases, and 13 bases stayed unmatched. This CDR3 region has 14 residues. Looked up from germline, CDR1 is MNHEY and CDR2 is SMNVEV (reference sequence). The DNA for the CDR3 is TGTGCCAGCAGTCCGACGTATAGCGGGATTCCACAGTACTTC. Encoded protein: CASSPTYSGIPQYF.

A few counts support this clone. This chain links TRBV4-1 with TRBJ1-5, with D uncertain. V lost 1 base, J lost 5 bases, and 9 bases lay in between. The CDR3 length is 14 residues. Germline CDR1 reads MGHRA; CDR2 reads YSYEKL. The CDR3 DNA follows: TGCGCCAGCAGCCAAGGAGGGTGGGATCAGCCCCAGCATTTT. Translating gives CASSQGGWDQPQHF.

This clone was seen only a few times. This chain connects TRBV4-3 to TRBJ2-7, with D possibly matching TRBD2 (6 bases). This CDR3 has 15 residues. Trimming removed 0 bases from V and 4 bases from J, with 13 bases in between. Germline CDR1 and CDR2: LGHNA and YSLEER. The CDR3: CASSQEAGFKYEQYF. CDR3 nucleotides: TGCGCCAGCAGCCAAGAGGCGGGGTTTAAATACGAGCAGTACTTC.

The CDR3 DNA is TGTGCCTGTCTAGGGGGAGGGTCTAAGACCCAGTACTTC. Amino acid sequence: CACLGGGSKTQYF. The chain joins TRBV30 to TRBJ2-5; perhaps TRBD2 as D (7 bases). The germline V and J ends were trimmed by 6 bases and 6 bases, with 17 bases remaining between them. This CDR3 is 13 amino acids long. Germline assignment: CDR1 GTSNPN and CDR2 SVGIG (reference sequence).

This clone appeared a few times. J is TRBJ2-3 and V is TRBV5-1; D gene unclear. V was cut by 5 bases and J by 2 bases, with 12 bases left in between. Germline lookup yields CDR1 SGHRS and CDR2 YFSETQ. The length of the CDR3 is 14 residues. CDR3 bases: TGCGCCAGCAGGGGCGACACCTACACAGATACGCAGTATTTT. Protein sequence: CASRGDTYTDTQYF.

The CDR3 reads CASSPGLSSTDTQYF. CDR3 nucleotide sequence: TGCGCCAGCAGCCCGGGACTCTCCAGCACAGATACGCAGTATTTT. The gene calls are TRBV5-1 and TRBJ2-3; D perhaps matches TRBD2 (6 bases). Trimming shortened V by 4 bases and J by 0 bases, and 12 bases separated the two germline ends. Germline V gives CDR1 SGHRS, CDR2 YFSETQ. This CDR3 contains 15 residues.

Only a few counts were recorded for this clone. The chain carries TRBV5-1 and TRBJ1-2; TRBD1 matches at 9 bases. This CDR3 contains 13 residues. Germline V lookup: CDR1 SGHRS, CDR2 YFSETQ. After removal of 4 bases from V and 4 bases from J, the junction contained 2 bases not matched to a gene. This CDR3 reads CASSPDRGYGYTF. DNA of the CDR3: TGCGCCAGCAGCCCGGACAGGGGCTATGGCTACACCTTC.

This clone was detected a few times. The chain uses TRBV14 and TRBJ2-1; 9 bases agree with TRBD2. The V segment lost 6 bases and the J segment 7 bases; nucleotides outside the gene matches: 10. The CDR3 totals 15 residues. Germline V gene sequence: CDR1 SGHDN, CDR2 FVKESK. The CDR3 DNA reads as TGTGCCAGCAGACCCTCGGGCGGGAGGGAGAATGAGCAGTTCTTC. Protein sequence: CASRPSGGRENEQFF.

The chain links TRBV30 to TRBJ2-1, with no clear D. The CDR3 has 11 residues. Germline V CDR1 and CDR2: GTSNPN, SVGIG (reference sequence). The V end was cut by 0 bases, the J end by 9 bases, with 6 bases between. The CDR3 DNA sequence: TGTGCCTGGAGTGTACCTACTGAGCAGTTCTTC. Its translation is CAWSVPTEQFF. Variable domain in full (rest from reference TRBV30 and TRBJ2-1): SQTIHQWPATLVQPVGSPLSLECTVEGTSNPNLYWYRQAAGRGLQLLFYSVGIGQISSEVPQNLSASRPQDRQFILSSKKLLLSDSGFYLCAWSVPTEQFFGPGTRLTVL.

Note on this clone: The same CDR3 arises from other DNA sequences in this sample as well. V usage is TRBV6-5 and J usage is TRBJ2-7; a possible D gene is TRBD2 (6 bases). V was cut by 0 bases and J by 2 bases, with 11 bases left in between. This CDR3 region has 15 residues. Germline lookup yields CDR1 MNHEY and CDR2 SVGAGI. CDR3 DNA sequence: TGTGCCAGCAGTTACTCTGGGGGAGGCACCTACGAGCAGTACTTC. Translating it yields CASSYSGGGTYEQYF.

This clone was detected a few times. This chain joins TRBV11-2 and TRBJ2-4; perhaps TRBD2 as D (5 bases). Per the germline V gene, CDR1 is SGHAT and CDR2 is FQNNGV. This CDR3 is built from 15 residues. Trimming took off 5 bases at V and 7 bases at J, with 18 bases between the two ends. The CDR3 here is CASSPPGSRDNIQYF. The CDR3 DNA reads as TGTGCCAGCAGCCCCCCCGGGTCTCGGGATAACATTCAGTACTTC.

This clone occurred a few times. The rearrangement links TRBV6-5 to TRBJ2-1; the D is unclear. Germline loops: CDR1 MNHEY, CDR2 SVGAGI. This CDR3 is 13 amino acids long. V lost 2 bases, J lost 4 bases, and 6 bases lay in between. CDR3 bases: TGTGCCAGCAGTTACGGGCAGTACAATGAGCAGTTCTTC. It codes for CASSYGQYNEQFF.

A few counts support this clone. This chain uses TRBV4-3 with TRBJ1-1; D gene uncertain. Trimming took off 0 bases at V and 5 bases at J, with 7 bases between the two ends. Germline V gives CDR1 LGHNA, CDR2 YSLEER. This CDR3 spans 13 amino acids. CDR3 nucleotides: TGCGCCAGCAGCCAAGATGACGGGACTGAAGCTTTCTTT. This translates into CASSQDDGTEAFF.

This clone was observed a few times. The rearrangement links TRBV30 to TRBJ1-3; 7 bases map to TRBD1. This CDR3 has 15 amino acids. J was trimmed by 0 bases and V by 1 base; bases with no gene match: 3. Germline assignment: CDR1 GTSNPN and CDR2 SVGIG (reference sequence). CDR3 loop: CAWSATGSSGNTIYF. The CDR3 DNA reads TGTGCCTGGAGTGCGACAGGGAGCTCTGGAAACACCATATATTTT.

Only a few counts were recorded for this clone. The chain uses TRBV6-1 and TRBJ1-1; the match to TRBD1 covers 8 bases. The germline V gene encodes CDR1 MNHNS and CDR2 SASEGT. The CDR3 is made up of 15 amino acids. The V and J ends lost 7 bases and 3 bases, in that order; junction bases with no gene match: 10. Written as DNA, the CDR3 is TGTGCCAGCACCCTGGCAGGGGGCGCGCACACTGAAGCTTTCTTT. Translation: CASTLAGGAHTEAFF.

J is TRBJ1-4 and V is TRBV4-3; TRBD1 aligns across 8 bases. CDR1 LGHNA and CDR2 YSLEER come from the germline V gene. This CDR3 is 15 amino acids long. V was pared by 1 base and J by 11 bases, with 9 bases of the junction left unmatched. The DNA for the CDR3 is TGCGCCAGCAGCCAAGTATCAGGGGGCAACCGGAAACTGTTTTTT. It codes for CASSQVSGGNRKLFF.

V is TRBV7-2 and J is TRBJ2-3; 9 nucleotides match TRBD2. Germline V lookup: CDR1 SGHTA, CDR2 FQGNSA. With 5 bases clipped from V and 4 bases from J, the junction kept 4 bases outside the gene matches. This CDR3 has 14 amino acids. The CDR3 sequence: CASSRGLASDTQYF. In nucleotides, the CDR3 is TGTGCCAGCAGCAGGGGACTAGCCTCAGATACGCAGTATTTT.

The rearrangement joins TRBV5-4 to TRBJ2-2; D call uncertain. This CDR3 has 13 amino acids. The germline V gene encodes CDR1 SGHNT and CDR2 YYREEE (reference sequence). Trimming pared 3 bases from V and 3 bases from J, leaving 6 bases between. The CDR3 sequence is CASSSSYTGELFF. CDR3 in DNA: TGTGCCAGCAGCTCGTCTTACACCGGGGAGCTGTTTTTT.